This T cell receptor (beta chain) comes out of a study of identifying expanded T cells in peripheral blood. Findings of the study overall: Variance in clone template counts between approximately two-week samples significantly increased with total template count across all healthy donors. About 1.3 clones differed between technical replicates, versus around 15 and 18 over time.

Turning to this clone: Its antigen is not identified.

CDR3 length: 15 residues. Between the trimmed V and J ends, which lost 4 bases and 1 base, there was a span of 14 bases. CDR1 and CDR2 from the germline V gene are MNHEY and SVGAGI. Sequenced by immunoSEQ multiplex PCR; TCRdb stores in-frame clones only, minus some. The sample shows approximately 110,000 clones, approximately 90% of them seen only once. V is TRBV6-5 and J is TRBJ2-7; D not certain. Sequenced sample: blood. This clonotype was sampled from a person aged 18 to 70 in good health. For the CDR3, the DNA is TGTGCCAGCAGTTCTCATCAACCTGGTTCCTACGAGCAGTACTTC. Its protein is CASSSHQPGSYEQYF.